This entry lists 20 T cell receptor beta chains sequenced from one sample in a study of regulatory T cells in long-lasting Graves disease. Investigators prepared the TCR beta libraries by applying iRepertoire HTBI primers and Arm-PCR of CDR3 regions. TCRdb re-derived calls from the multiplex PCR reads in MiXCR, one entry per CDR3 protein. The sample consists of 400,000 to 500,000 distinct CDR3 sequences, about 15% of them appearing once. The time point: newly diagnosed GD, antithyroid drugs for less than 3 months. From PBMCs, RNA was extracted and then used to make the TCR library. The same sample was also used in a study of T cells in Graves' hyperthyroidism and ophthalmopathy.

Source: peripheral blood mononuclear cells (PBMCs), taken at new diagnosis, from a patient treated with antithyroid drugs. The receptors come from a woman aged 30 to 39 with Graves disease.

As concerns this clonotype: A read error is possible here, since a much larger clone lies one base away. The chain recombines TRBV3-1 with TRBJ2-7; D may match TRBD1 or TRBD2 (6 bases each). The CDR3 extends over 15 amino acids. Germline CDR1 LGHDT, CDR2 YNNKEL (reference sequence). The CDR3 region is CGSSRGTPLSYEQYF. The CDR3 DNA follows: TGTGGCAGCAGCCGGGGGACACCCCTCTCCTACGAGCAGTACTTC.

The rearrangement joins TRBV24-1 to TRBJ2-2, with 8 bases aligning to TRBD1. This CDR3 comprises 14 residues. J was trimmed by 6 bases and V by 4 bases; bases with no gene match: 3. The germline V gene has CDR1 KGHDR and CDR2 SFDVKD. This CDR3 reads CATSERTGPGELFF. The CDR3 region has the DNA TGTGCCACCAGTGAGCGGACAGGGCCCGGGGAGCTGTTTTTT.

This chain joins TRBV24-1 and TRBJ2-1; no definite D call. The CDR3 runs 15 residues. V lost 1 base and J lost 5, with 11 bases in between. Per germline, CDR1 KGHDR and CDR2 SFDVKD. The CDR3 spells CATSDFRRTNNEQFF. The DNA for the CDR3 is TGTGCCACCAGTGATTTCAGGCGTACTAACAATGAGCAGTTCTTC.

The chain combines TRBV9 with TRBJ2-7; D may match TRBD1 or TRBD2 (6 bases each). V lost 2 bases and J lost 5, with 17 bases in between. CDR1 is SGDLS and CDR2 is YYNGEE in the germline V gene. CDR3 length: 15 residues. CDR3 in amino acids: CASSVSGGLTDEQYF. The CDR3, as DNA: TGTGCCAGCAGCGTCTCCGGGGGCCTCACGGACGAGCAGTACTTC. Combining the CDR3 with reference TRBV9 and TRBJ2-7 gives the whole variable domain DSGVTQTPKHLITATGQRVTLRCSPRSGDLSVYWYQQSLDQGLQFLIQYYNGEERAKGNILERFSAQQFPDLHSELNLSSLELGDSALYFCASSVSGGLTDEQYFGPGTRLTVT.

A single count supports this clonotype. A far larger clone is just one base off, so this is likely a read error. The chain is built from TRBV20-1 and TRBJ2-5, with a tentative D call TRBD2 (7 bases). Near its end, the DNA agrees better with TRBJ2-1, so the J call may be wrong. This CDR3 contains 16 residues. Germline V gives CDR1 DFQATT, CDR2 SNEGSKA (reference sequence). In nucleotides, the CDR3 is TGCGGTGCCAACCTAATTCGTGGGGGGGGCAAGGATGAGCAGTTCTTC. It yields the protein CGANLIRGGGKDEQFF.

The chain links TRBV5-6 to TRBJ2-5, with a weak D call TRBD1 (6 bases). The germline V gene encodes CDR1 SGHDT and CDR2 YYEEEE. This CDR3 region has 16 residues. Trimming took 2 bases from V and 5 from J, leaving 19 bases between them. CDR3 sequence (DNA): TGTGCCAGCAGCTTTGTCAGAGCACAGGGATCGGAGACCCAGTACTTC. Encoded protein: CASSFVRAQGSETQYF.

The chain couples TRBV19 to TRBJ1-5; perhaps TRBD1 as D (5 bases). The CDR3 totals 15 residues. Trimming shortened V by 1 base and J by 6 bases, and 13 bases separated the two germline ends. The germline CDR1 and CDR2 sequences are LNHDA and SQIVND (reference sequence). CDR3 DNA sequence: TGTGCCAGTAGTATAGTACTCCGGGGGAGTCAGCCCCAGCATTTT. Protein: CASSIVLRGSQPQHF.

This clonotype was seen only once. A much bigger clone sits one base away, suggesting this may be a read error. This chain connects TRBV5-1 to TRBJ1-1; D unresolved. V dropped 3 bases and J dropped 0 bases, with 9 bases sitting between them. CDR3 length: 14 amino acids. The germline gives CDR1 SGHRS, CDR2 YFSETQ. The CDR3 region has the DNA TGCGCCAGCAGCTCGGCTTCCATGAACACTGAAGCTTTCTTT. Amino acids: CASSSASMNTEAFF.

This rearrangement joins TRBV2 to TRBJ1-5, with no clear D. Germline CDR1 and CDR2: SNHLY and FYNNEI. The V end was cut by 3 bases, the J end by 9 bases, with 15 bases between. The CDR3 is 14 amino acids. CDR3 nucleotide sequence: TGTGCCAGCAGTGATCGTAGGACGTTCAGGCCCCAGCATTTT. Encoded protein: CASSDRRTFRPQHF.

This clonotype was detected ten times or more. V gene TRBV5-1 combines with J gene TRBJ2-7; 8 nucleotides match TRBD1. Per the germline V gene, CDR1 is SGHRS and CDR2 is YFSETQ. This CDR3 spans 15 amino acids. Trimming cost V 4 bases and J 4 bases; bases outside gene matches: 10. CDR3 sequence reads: CASSAGQGIGYEQYF. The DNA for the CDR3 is TGCGCCAGCAGCGCCGGACAGGGAATCGGTTACGAGCAGTACTTC. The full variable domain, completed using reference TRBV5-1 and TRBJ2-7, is KAGVTQTPRYLIKTRGQQVTLSCSPISGHRSVSWYQQTPGQGLQFLFEYFSETQRNKGNFPGRFSGRQFSNSRSEMNVSTLELGDSALYLCASSAGQGIGYEQYFGPGTRLTVT.

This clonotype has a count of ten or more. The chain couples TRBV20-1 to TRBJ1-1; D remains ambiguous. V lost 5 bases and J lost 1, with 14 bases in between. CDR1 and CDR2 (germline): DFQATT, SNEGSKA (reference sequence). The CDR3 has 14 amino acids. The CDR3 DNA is TGCAGTGCTGGAGGTGGTTTGGGGAACACTGAAGCTTTCTTT. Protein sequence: CSAGGGLGNTEAFF.

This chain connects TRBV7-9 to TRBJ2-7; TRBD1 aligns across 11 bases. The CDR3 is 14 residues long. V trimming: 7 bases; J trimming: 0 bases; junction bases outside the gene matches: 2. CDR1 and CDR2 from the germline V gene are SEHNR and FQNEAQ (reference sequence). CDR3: CASTGTGGSYEQYF. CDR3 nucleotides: TGTGCCAGCACCGGGACAGGGGGCTCCTACGAGCAGTACTTC. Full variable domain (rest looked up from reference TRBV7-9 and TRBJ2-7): DTGVSQNPRHKITKRGQNVTFRCDPISEHNRLYWYRQTLGQGPEFLTYFQNEAQLEKSRLLSDRFSAERPKGSFSTLEIQRTEQGDSAMYLCASTGTGGSYEQYFGPGTRLTVT.

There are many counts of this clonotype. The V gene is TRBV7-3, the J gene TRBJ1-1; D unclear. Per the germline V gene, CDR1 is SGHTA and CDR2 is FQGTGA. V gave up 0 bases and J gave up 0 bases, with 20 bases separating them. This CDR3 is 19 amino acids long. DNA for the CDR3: TGTGCCAGCAGCTTAACGCGGCCAGGCTTTAAACCTATGAACACTGAAGCTTTCTTT. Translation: CASSLTRPGFKPMNTEAFF.

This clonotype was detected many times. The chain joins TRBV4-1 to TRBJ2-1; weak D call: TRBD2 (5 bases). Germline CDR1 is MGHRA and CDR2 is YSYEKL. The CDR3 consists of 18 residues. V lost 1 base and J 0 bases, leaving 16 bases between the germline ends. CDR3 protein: CASSQGRGGGSSYNEQFF. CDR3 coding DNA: TGCGCCAGCAGCCAAGGTCGTGGAGGCGGTAGCTCCTACAATGAGCAGTTCTTC.

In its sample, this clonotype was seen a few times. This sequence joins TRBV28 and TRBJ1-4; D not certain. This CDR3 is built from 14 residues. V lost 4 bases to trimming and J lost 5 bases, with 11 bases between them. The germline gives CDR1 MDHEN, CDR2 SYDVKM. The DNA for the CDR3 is TGTGCCAGCAGTTCCAGGTTCCCGAATGAAAAACTGTTTTTT. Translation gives CASSSRFPNEKLFF.

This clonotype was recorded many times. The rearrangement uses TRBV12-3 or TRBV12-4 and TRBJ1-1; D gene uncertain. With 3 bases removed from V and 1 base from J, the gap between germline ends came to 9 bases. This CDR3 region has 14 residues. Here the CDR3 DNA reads TGTGCCAGCAGTTTCTCGGCGACGAACACTGAAGCTTTCTTT. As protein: CASSFSATNTEAFF.

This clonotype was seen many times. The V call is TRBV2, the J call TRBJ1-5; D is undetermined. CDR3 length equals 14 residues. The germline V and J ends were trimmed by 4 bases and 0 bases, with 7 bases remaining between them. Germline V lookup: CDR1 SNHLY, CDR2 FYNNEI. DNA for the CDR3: TGTGCCAGCAGTGGGGAAAATAGCAATCAGCCCCAGCATTTT. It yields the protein CASSGENSNQPQHF.

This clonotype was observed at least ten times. CDR3 sequence reads: CASSLLGEGSPLHF. CDR3 sequence (DNA): TGTGCCAGCAGCTTATTAGGGGAAGGATCACCCCTCCACTTT. The V and J genes are TRBV5-5 and TRBJ1-6, with D possibly matching TRBD1 (5 bases). The CDR3 spans 14 residues. With 2 bases removed from V and 10 bases from J, the gap between germline ends came to 13 bases. Germline V CDR1 and CDR2: SGHKS, YYEKEE (reference sequence).

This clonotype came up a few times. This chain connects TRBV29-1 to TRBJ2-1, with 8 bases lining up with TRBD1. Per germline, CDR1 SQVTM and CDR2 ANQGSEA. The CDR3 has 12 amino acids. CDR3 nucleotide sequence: TGCACCGCAGGGGGCGGCTACAATGAGCAGTTCTTC. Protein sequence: CTAGGGYNEQFF.

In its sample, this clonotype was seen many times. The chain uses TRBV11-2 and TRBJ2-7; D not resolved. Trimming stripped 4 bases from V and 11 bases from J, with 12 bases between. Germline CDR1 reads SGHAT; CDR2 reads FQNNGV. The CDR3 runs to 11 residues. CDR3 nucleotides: TGTGCCAGCAGCTCCTATCCTTTTAAGTACTTC. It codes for CASSSYPFKYF.